Listed below are T cell receptor beta chains from one sample, sequenced in a study of naive and memory T cell subsets. Via MiXCR, TCRdb re-called the UMI-ligation and nested PCR reads, giving one row per CDR3 protein. The repertoire includes some 100,000 distinct CDR3 sequences, roughly 7.3% of them detected once, and over 1.5% sits in the top ten. What was sequenced was central memory CD4+ T cells from blood. The origin of the receptors is a human donor in good health. The CDR3 runs from the conserved cysteine through the conserved F or W. Each record gives: J gene, V gene, CDR3 protein.

TRBJ1-2,TRBV19,CASGTGEFRYGYTF
TRBJ2-4,TRBV12-3/TRBV12-4,CASSPTRGYPGKNIQYF
TRBJ2-3,TRBV7-2,CASSLRQRDTQYF
TRBJ2-7,TRBV28,CASSETYEQYF
TRBJ1-2,TRBV7-2,CASSLKTGGRGYTF
TRBJ1-3,TRBV6-2/TRBV6-3,CASSPGPTIYF
TRBJ2-7,TRBV6-2/TRBV6-3,CASLGPSYEQYF
TRBJ1-1,TRBV6-5,CDPRRGTGSTEAFF
TRBJ1-5,TRBV19,CASSIWDSYQPQHF
TRBJ2-7,TRBV7-2,CASSLSGGGSYEQYF
TRBJ2-7,TRBV20-1,CSALTGRGSYEQYF
TRBJ2-3,TRBV12-3/TRBV12-4,CASSHRDLGRTQYF
TRBJ2-2,TRBV7-6,CASSLDGRTGELFF
TRBJ2-7,TRBV6-6,CASSSMRGPSYEQYF
TRBJ2-1,TRBV5-4,CASSLAAGGEQFF
TRBJ2-2,TRBV6-5,CASSFRANTGELFF
TRBJ2-1,TRBV20-1,CSTRTGLGRYNEQFF
TRBJ2-3,TRBV20-1,CSASPVGTTDTQYF
TRBJ1-1,TRBV7-8,CASSLGRRAVNTEAFF
TRBJ1-6,TRBV21-1,CASSKSDRGRSPLHF
TRBJ1-1,TRBV6-6,CASSPPGTGITEAFF
TRBJ1-4,TRBV2,CASSERTGGEKLFF
TRBJ2-7,TRBV20-1,CSASPTNTYEQYF
TRBJ2-1,TRBV15,CATVTGQGAYNEQFF
TRBJ2-1,TRBV14,CASSQDWGSSEQFF
TRBJ2-2,TRBV30,CAWRVQGFAGELFF
TRBJ2-1,TRBV28,CASSLGRVVSEQFF
TRBJ2-1,TRBV7-8,CASSPRRVTSEQFF
TRBJ2-1,TRBV6-6,CASQGISFNEQFF
TRBJ2-7,TRBV28,CASSTTSGGSYEQYF
TRBJ2-4,TRBV20-1,CSAERRGLAKNIQYF
TRBJ2-1,TRBV2,CASSDVFQGLFF
TRBJ2-2,TRBV6-2/TRBV6-3,CASRAGGPDTGELFF
TRBJ2-3,TRBV25-1,CASSPLAGDTDTHYF
TRBJ2-3,TRBV29-1,CSVSRGPGDTQYF
TRBJ1-3,TRBV4-1,CASSQERVSPGNTIYF
TRBJ2-2,TRBV9,CASSSERGGTGELFF
TRBJ2-7,TRBV7-3,CASSYLDRRQDSYEQYF
TRBJ2-1,TRBV7-2,CASSLAVAAYNEQFF